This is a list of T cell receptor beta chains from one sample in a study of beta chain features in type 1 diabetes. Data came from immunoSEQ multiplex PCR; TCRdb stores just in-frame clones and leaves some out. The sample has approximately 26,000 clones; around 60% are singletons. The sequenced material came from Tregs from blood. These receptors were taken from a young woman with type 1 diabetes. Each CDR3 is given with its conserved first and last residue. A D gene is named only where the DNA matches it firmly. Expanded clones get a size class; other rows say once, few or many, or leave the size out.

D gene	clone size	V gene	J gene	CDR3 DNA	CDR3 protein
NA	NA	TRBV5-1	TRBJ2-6	TGCGCCAGCAGCGGTCAGGCGGCCAACGTCCTGACTTTC	CASSGQAANVLTF
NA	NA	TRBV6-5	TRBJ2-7	TGTGCCAGCAGCCCCCGACAGGCCTACGAGCAGTACTTC	CASSPRQAYEQYF
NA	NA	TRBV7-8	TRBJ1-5	TGTGCCAGCAGCAGACGGACAGATTCCCAGCCCCAGCATTTT	CASSRRTDSQPQHF
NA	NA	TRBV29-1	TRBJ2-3	TGCAGCGTTGAGAGGGCAGAAACAGATACGCAGTATTTT	CSVERAETDTQYF
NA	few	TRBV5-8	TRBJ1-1	TGTGCCAGCAGCTTGTGGCAGGGTGACACTGAAGCTTTCTTT	CASSLWQGDTEAFF
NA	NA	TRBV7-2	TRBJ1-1	TGTGCCAGCAGCATGCTAGGGAACACTGAAGCTTTCTTT	CASSMLGNTEAFF
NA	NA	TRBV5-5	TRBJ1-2	TGTGCCAGCAGCCGTGACTATGGCTACACCTTC	CASSRDYGYTF
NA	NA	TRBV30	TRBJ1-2	TGTGCCTGGAGCACTTCCGACAGCTCACCCTATGGCTACACCTTC	CAWSTSDSSPYGYTF
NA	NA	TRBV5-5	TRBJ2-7	TGTGCCAGCAGCTTGCAGGGGCCAGCTAGCGGCGCATACTACGAGCAGTACTTC	CASSLQGPASGAYYEQYF
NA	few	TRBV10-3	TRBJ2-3	TGTGCCATCAGTGAGTCGCGGAGAACTAGCACAGATACGCAGTATTTT	CAISESRRTSTDTQYF
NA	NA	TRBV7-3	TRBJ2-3	TGTGCCAGCAGCTGGGCGGGATCAGATACGCAGTATTTT	CASSWAGSDTQYF
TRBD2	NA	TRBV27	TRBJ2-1	TGTGCCAGCAAAGGACTAGGTGAGCAGTTCTTC	CASKGLGEQFF
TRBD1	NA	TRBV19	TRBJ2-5	TGTGCCAGTAGTATAGGGGGACAGGTCCTGACCCAGTACTTC	CASSIGGQVLTQYF
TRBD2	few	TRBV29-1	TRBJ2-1	TGCAGCGTTCCCGGACTAGCGGGAGGGTCGAAATACAATGAGCAGTTCTTC	CSVPGLAGGSKYNEQFF
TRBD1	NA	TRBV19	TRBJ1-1	TGTGCCAGTAGGCGACAGGGGGCCCCTGAAGCTTTCTTT	CASRRQGAPEAFF
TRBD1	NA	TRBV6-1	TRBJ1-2	TGTGCCAGCAGTGCCCTAGACAGGGATTTGAGCTACACCTTC	CASSALDRDLSYTF